The 10 T cell receptor beta chains listed next were all sequenced from one sample in a study of regulatory T cells in long-lasting Graves disease. The authors built TCR beta libraries using iRepertoire HTBI primers and Arm-PCR of CDR3 regions. TCRdb independently ran MiXCR on the multiplex PCR reads; one entry per CDR3 protein. The repertoire holds over 400,000 distinct CDR3 sequences, 14% seen once, with roughly 18% in the top ten. Time point meaning: newly diagnosed GD, antithyroid drugs for less than 3 months. Generation of the TCR library employed RNA extracted from PBMCs. These data also featured in a second study, about T cells in Graves' hyperthyroidism and ophthalmopathy.

The material was peripheral blood mononuclear cells (PBMCs), obtained at new diagnosis, from a patient treated with antithyroid drugs. These receptors were taken from a woman in her fifties or sixties with Graves disease.

This clonotype showed up just a few times. The CDR3 spells CASSLAATVVVDTQYF. The CDR3 region has the DNA TGCGCCAGCAGCTTGGCAGCCACAGTAGTGGTAGATACGCAGTATTTT. This chain links TRBV5-1 with TRBJ2-3; no clear D. V gave up 0 bases and J gave up 5 bases, with 16 bases separating them. Germline V gene lookup returns CDR1 SGHRS and CDR2 YFSETQ. This CDR3 is built from 16 residues.

The rearrangement links TRBV12-3 or TRBV12-4 to TRBJ1-6; 7 bases are a match to TRBD1. The CDR3 extends over 15 amino acids. Germline trimming cut 2 bases from V and 5 bases from J; bases unmatched to any gene: 3. The DNA for the CDR3 is TGTGCCAGCAGTTTACGGGACAGCAATAATTCACCCCTCCACTTT. Translating gives CASSLRDSNNSPLHF.

V and J are TRBV4-1 and TRBJ2-2; no clear D gene. V gave up 4 bases and J gave up 1 base, with 16 bases separating them. The CDR3 spans 17 residues. Looked up from germline, CDR1 is MGHRA and CDR2 is YSYEKL. The CDR3 reads CASSRVRSTLNTGELFF. The CDR3 DNA reads as TGCGCCAGCAGCCGGGTCAGGTCGACCTTGAACACCGGGGAGCTGTTTTTT.

This clonotype was observed at least ten times. The chain has TRBV11-2 and TRBJ2-7; unclear D gene. The CDR3 length is 12 residues. V was trimmed by 3 bases and J by 4 bases, leaving 7 bases between them. Germline V lookup: CDR1 SGHAT, CDR2 FQNNGV. The CDR3 sequence is CASSLQGYEQYF. The DNA of the CDR3 is TGTGCCAGCAGCTTGCAAGGTTACGAGCAGTACTTC.

This clonotype was picked up many times. The V gene is TRBV6-2 or TRBV6-3, the J gene TRBJ1-1, with TRBD1 as a possible D gene (6 bases). The V end was cut by 2 bases, the J end by 4 bases, with 11 bases between. CDR1 and CDR2 from the germline V gene are MNHEY and SVGEGT. The CDR3 runs to 14 residues. The CDR3 loop reads CASSYLGARTEAFF. Written as DNA, the CDR3 is TGTGCCAGCAGTTACCTGGGGGCGCGCACTGAAGCTTTCTTT.

This clonotype has ten or more counts. The chain has TRBV3-1 and TRBJ1-1; D call uncertain. Germline lookup yields CDR1 LGHDT and CDR2 YNNKEL (reference sequence). The CDR3 has 14 residues. V lost 4 bases and J 1 base, leaving 10 bases between the germline ends. The CDR3 sequence: CASSRRTENTEAFF. The CDR3 DNA reads TGTGCCAGCAGCCGTAGGACGGAGAACACTGAAGCTTTCTTT.

Worth noting for this clonotype: Since a far larger clone is one base different, this is likely a read error. The V and J genes are TRBV11-2 and TRBJ2-5; possible D gene TRBD2, 5 bases. The germline V and J ends were trimmed by 0 bases and 11 bases, with 25 bases remaining between them. Per germline, CDR1 SGHAT and CDR2 FQNNGV. The CDR3 is 17 residues long. The CDR3 spells CASSLDQPGGSYNEQYF. The DNA for the CDR3 is TGTGCCAGCAGCTTAGATCAACCTGGCGGGTCCTACAATGAGCAGTACTTC.

V usage is TRBV7-2 and J usage is TRBJ1-1; 7 positions match TRBD1. This CDR3 spans 14 amino acids. Trimming at V came to 5 bases and at J to 5 bases, leaving 8 bases not matched to a gene. Germline CDR1 reads SGHTA; CDR2 reads FQGNSA. The CDR3 DNA is TGTGCCAGCAGCCGACAGGGCGGTGGTACTGAAGCTTTCTTT. It encodes CASSRQGGGTEAFF.

This clonotype has at least ten counts. The chain joins TRBV28 to TRBJ2-2; tentatively, D is TRBD1 (6 bases). The germline V gene has CDR1 MDHEN and CDR2 SYDVKM. This CDR3 is 15 amino acids long. Deletions cut 5 bases from V and 5 bases from J, with 15 bases between. The chain's CDR3 is CASSPYRAGTGELFF. In DNA, the CDR3 is TGTGCCAGCAGTCCCTACAGGGCCGGGACCGGGGAGCTGTTTTTT.

In its sample, this clonotype was seen many times. The chain joins TRBV7-8 to TRBJ2-2, with TRBD2 matching 15 bases. Germline V gives CDR1 SGHVS, CDR2 FQNEAQ. The ends lost 2 bases at V and 4 bases at J; junction bases unmatched: 5. There are 18 residues in the CDR3. CDR3 nucleotide sequence: TGTGCCAGCAGCTTACCGAGGACTAGCGGGAGGGCCACCGGGGAGCTGTTTTTT. This translates into CASSLPRTSGRATGELFF.